This is a list of T cell receptor beta chains from one sample in a study of blood T cell repertoires in COVID-19. TCRdb keeps only in-frame clones here, not all; method: immunoSEQ multiplex PCR. The data contain 40,000 to 45,000 clones, around nine tenths of them seen just once; the ten biggest clones take up around 2.3%. The material sequenced was peripheral blood. Every receptor here comes from a human donor in a cohort sampled during active COVID-19. Both conserved end residues are part of each CDR3. Size is stated for part of the rows, as once, few or many counts, or as a class when the clone is expanded.

abundance	v_gene	j_gene	CDR3aa
.	TRBV3-1/TRBV3-2	TRBJ1-6	CASSHGGMNNSPLHF
.	TRBV29-1	TRBJ1-2	CSVEDRGSANYGYTF
.	TRBV6-5	TRBJ2-1	CASRGRGTNYNEQFF
.	TRBV18	TRBJ2-7	CASSANGGVSSYEQYF
.	TRBV28	TRBJ2-5	CASTLSGLAETQYF
.	TRBV28	TRBJ1-2	CASSQGTYGYTF
.	TRBV18	TRBJ2-2	CASSPRDRGGTGELFF
.	TRBV27	TRBJ1-6	CASSPQMGSPLHF
few	TRBV2	TRBJ1-1	CASRETGAAFF
.	TRBV4-1	TRBJ2-5	CASSQLRDRGGETQYF
.	TRBV11-2	TRBJ2-5	CASSRDLAGAGETQYF
few	TRBV2	TRBJ1-3	CASSEGTPNSGNTIYF
.	TRBV5-1	TRBJ2-1	CASSLGTSGTTDEQFF
.	TRBV30	TRBJ1-4	CAWSRRGAYEKLFF
few	TRBV12-3/TRBV12-4	TRBJ1-2	CASSSDPTGGYTF
.	TRBV30	TRBJ1-6	CAWSEMVLSSYNSPLHF
once	TRBV4-1	TRBJ1-1	CASSQVAVSVLEAFF
few	TRBV6-1	TRBJ2-4	CASSVLLTGGPNIQYF
once	TRBV12-3/TRBV12-4	TRBJ2-2	CASSVRQGGELFF
.	TRBV6-1	TRBJ1-1	CASSASGQGEWYTEAFF
.	TRBV9	TRBJ2-1	CASSVLGTTPYNEQFF
.	TRBV10-3	TRBJ1-6	CAISESRASSGNSPLHF
.	TRBV5-1	TRBJ2-5	CASSLVSSIGETQYF
.	TRBV16	TRBJ1-5	CASSQGGRTQPQHF
.	TRBV18	TRBJ2-5	CASSRDRGHRTQYF
once	TRBV1	TRBJ1-2	CTSSQRGQPPQYGYTF
medium-sized	TRBV14	TRBJ1-1	CASSQVPFRGYTEAFF
.	TRBV5-8	TRBJ1-6	CASSSEQGSYSPLHF
.	TRBV14	TRBJ2-2	CASSVQGPDGELFF
.	TRBV5-6	TRBJ2-1	CASSSALSSYNEQFF
.	TRBV5-1	TRBJ2-5	CASSLTPGLAGNQETQYF
.	TRBV18	TRBJ1-2	CASSPPGQGDYGYTF